This T cell receptor (beta chain) was identified in a study of OX40 agonist ivuxolimab in advanced cancers. The overall study: The study gave patients intravenous ivuxolimab at 0.01 to 10 mg/kg every 2 weeks.

This CDR3 region has 17 residues. Germline lookup yields CDR1 MNHEY and CDR2 SMNVEV (reference sequence). Libraries were prepared by immunoSEQ multiplex PCR; TCRdb keeps only in-frame clonotypes and omits some of them. The sample has tens of thousands of clones, about four fifths seen once; the top ten hold roughly 2.1%. The TCR comes from an adult with an advanced solid tumor such as melanoma, head and neck, liver or kidney cancer. The chain combines TRBV27 with TRBJ2-6; either TRBD1 or TRBD2 may supply D (6 bases each). The source was CD4+ or CD8+ T cells sorted from blood, collected in a trial of the OX40 agonist ivuxolimab. The CDR3 region is CASGGVGGFSGANVLTF. CDR3 sequence (DNA): TGTGCGAGCGGCGGGGTAGGGGGGTTCTCTGGGGCCAACGTCCTGACTTTC.